A selection of T cell receptor beta chains follows, all from one sample in a study of CD8 T cells in ankylosing spondylitis. TCRdb analysed the 5' RACE reads with MiXCR anew, one entry per CDR3 protein. The data hold roughly 130,000 distinct CDR3 sequences, with roughly an eighth observed a single time. The specimen was blood, either unsorted or a sorted T cell fraction (not recorded which). These receptors were collected from a female donor with ankylosing spondylitis or in good health (not recorded which). The CDR3 runs from the conserved cysteine through the conserved F or W. Fields, in order: V gene, CDR3 protein.

V gene: TRBV5-6
CDR3 protein: CASTRWGYNEQFF

V gene: TRBV9
CDR3 protein: CASSVAPQGGETQYF

V gene: TRBV19
CDR3 protein: CASSLRTSGSYNEQFF

V gene: TRBV20-1
CDR3 protein: CSAHQGNTDTQYF

V gene: TRBV29-1
CDR3 protein: CSVPSGRANAGELFF

V gene: TRBV6-1
CDR3 protein: CAGRTAGAYNEQFF

V gene: TRBV6-2/TRBV6-3
CDR3 protein: CASSAVARWGYTF

V gene: TRBV2
CDR3 protein: CASSDDRERGQRTEAFF

V gene: TRBV20-1
CDR3 protein: CSAPLGGVEEQFF

V gene: TRBV15
CDR3 protein: CATSDVGGYNEQFF

V gene: TRBV20-1
CDR3 protein: CSARDPGEPSYEQYF

V gene: TRBV25-1
CDR3 protein: CASSDLSGPGRYEQYF

V gene: TRBV7-2
CDR3 protein: CASSLSRSNYGYTF

V gene: TRBV11-3
CDR3 protein: CASSLDIRGDNEQFF

V gene: TRBV24-1
CDR3 protein: CATSAGQGPGELFF

V gene: TRBV20-1
CDR3 protein: CSARRTGGTEAFF

V gene: TRBV19
CDR3 protein: CASSKGLFSSTDTQYF

V gene: TRBV10-3
CDR3 protein: CAITGTSGPKGNEQFF

V gene: TRBV7-9
CDR3 protein: CASSFGNQPQHF

V gene: TRBV10-3
CDR3 protein: CAMSQGQGNEQYF

V gene: TRBV28
CDR3 protein: CASGQGAVTEAFF

V gene: TRBV28
CDR3 protein: CASRALAGYQETQYF

V gene: TRBV7-2
CDR3 protein: CASTPEGLYTDTQYF

V gene: TRBV20-1
CDR3 protein: CSAPTAAGADEQYF

V gene: TRBV11-2
CDR3 protein: CASSVTGLVTGELFF

V gene: TRBV6-5
CDR3 protein: CASSYSWGLTEAFF

V gene: TRBV6-5
CDR3 protein: CASSYLLGESTDTQYF

V gene: TRBV24-1
CDR3 protein: CATSYGDSEAFF

V gene: TRBV14
CDR3 protein: CASSLQNTEAFF

V gene: TRBV10-3
CDR3 protein: CAITSTNQRGAGNEQFF

V gene: TRBV5-1
CDR3 protein: CASSWSSPREGRADTQYF

V gene: TRBV5-4
CDR3 protein: CASSLDRGSNTGELFF

V gene: TRBV29-1
CDR3 protein: CSVDRALETQYF

V gene: TRBV7-6
CDR3 protein: CASSPVSAAYNEQFF

V gene: TRBV6-5
CDR3 protein: CASSYSYGEWNGYTF

V gene: TRBV12-3/TRBV12-4
CDR3 protein: CAGATSGHYNEQFF

V gene: TRBV5-1
CDR3 protein: CASSLSSSYNSPLHF

V gene: TRBV25-1
CDR3 protein: CASSDGGPGHTEAFF

V gene: TRBV4-1
CDR3 protein: CASSQEGAYEQYF

V gene: TRBV7-2
CDR3 protein: CASSLVGGAYEQYF

V gene: TRBV12-3/TRBV12-4
CDR3 protein: CASSEGLGETQYF

V gene: TRBV12-3/TRBV12-4
CDR3 protein: CASSLSEKTF

V gene: TRBV6-2/TRBV6-3
CDR3 protein: CASRPAGTSGMSQNEQFF

V gene: TRBV12-3/TRBV12-4
CDR3 protein: CASRNFRNTEAFF

V gene: TRBV7-9
CDR3 protein: CASSLDGLSYNEQFF

V gene: TRBV20-1
CDR3 protein: CSASPTTSYTEAFF

V gene: TRBV5-1
CDR3 protein: CASSSTGTGVSNEQFF

V gene: TRBV20-1
CDR3 protein: CSARDLGQGPRYGYTF